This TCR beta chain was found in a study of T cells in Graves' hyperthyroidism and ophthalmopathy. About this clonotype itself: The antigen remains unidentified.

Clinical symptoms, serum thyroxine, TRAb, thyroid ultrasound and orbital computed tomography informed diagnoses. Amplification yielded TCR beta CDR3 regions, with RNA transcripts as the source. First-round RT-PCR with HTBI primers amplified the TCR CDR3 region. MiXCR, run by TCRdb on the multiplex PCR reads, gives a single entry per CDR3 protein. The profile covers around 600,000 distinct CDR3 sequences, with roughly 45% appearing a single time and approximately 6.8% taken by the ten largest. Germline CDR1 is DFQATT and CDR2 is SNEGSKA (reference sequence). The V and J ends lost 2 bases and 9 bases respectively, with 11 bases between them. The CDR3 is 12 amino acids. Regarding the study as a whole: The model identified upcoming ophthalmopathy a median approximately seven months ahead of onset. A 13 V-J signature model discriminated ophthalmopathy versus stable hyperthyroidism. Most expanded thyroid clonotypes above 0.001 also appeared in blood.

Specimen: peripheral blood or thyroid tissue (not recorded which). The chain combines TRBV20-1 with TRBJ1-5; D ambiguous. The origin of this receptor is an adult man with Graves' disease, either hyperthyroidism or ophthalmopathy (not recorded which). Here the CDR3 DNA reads TGCAGTGCTAGATCGGATATATGGCCCCAGCATTTT. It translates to CSARSDIWPQHF.